The 12 T cell receptor beta chains given below trace back to one sample, sequenced in a study of T cells after yellow fever vaccination. TCRdb itself ran the 5' RACE reads through MiXCR, one entry per CDR3 protein. The sample consists of over 300,000 distinct CDR3 sequences, roughly 3.5% of them appearing once. The sample was PBMCs, taken on the day of the yellow fever booster vaccination. These receptors were collected from a man in his late teens or twenties who received the YFV17D yellow fever vaccine.

This clonotype was seen only a few times. CDR3: CASSGTGLDEQFF. CDR3 DNA: TGTGCCAGCAGTGGGACAGGGCTGGATGAGCAGTTCTTC. The rearrangement uses TRBV12-3 or TRBV12-4 and TRBJ2-1; 9 bases line up with TRBD1. The V gene end was trimmed by 5 bases and the J gene end by 8 bases; junction bases not matched to a gene: 4. The CDR3 is 13 residues long.

The rearrangement links TRBV20-1 to TRBJ2-3; possibly TRBD2 for D (7 bases). Germline V gives CDR1 DFQATT, CDR2 SNEGSKA (reference sequence). The CDR3 spans 13 residues. Trimming took off 6 bases at V and 6 bases at J, with 16 bases between the two ends. In nucleotides, the CDR3 is TGCAGTGCCCCCACCGGGGGGCGGGATACGCAGTATTTT. Translating it yields CSAPTGGRDTQYF.

In its sample, this clonotype was seen a few times. This chain joins TRBV29-1 and TRBJ2-5, with D possibly TRBD2 on 6 matching bases. V gave up 3 bases and J gave up 3 bases, with 11 bases separating them. The CDR3 length is 13 residues. The germline V gene has CDR1 SQVTM and CDR2 ANQGSEA. This CDR3 is CSVDTSLKETQYF. DNA of the CDR3: TGCAGCGTTGATACTAGCTTAAAAGAGACCCAGTACTTC.

The chain links TRBV18 to TRBJ1-1; 7 nucleotides match TRBD1. The junction had 7 bases not matched to a gene; V was cut back by 3 bases and J by 0 bases. The CDR3 length is 16 residues. The germline V gene encodes CDR1 KGHSH and CDR2 LQKENI. The CDR3 loop is CASSPTQGSLNTEAFF. DNA of the CDR3: TGTGCCAGCTCACCCACACAGGGGAGCTTGAACACTGAAGCTTTCTTT.

This clonotype was counted a few times. This chain connects TRBV25-1 to TRBJ2-7; D possibly uses TRBD1 or TRBD2 (5 bases each). The CDR3 runs 14 residues. V dropped 7 bases and J dropped 2 bases, with 15 bases sitting between them. Germline assignment: CDR1 MGHDK and CDR2 SYGVNS. As DNA, the CDR3 is TGTGCCAGCAAAACCCGGGACGGCCCCTACGAGCAGTACTTC. This sequence encodes CASKTRDGPYEQYF.

A few counts support this clonotype. The chain carries TRBV9 and TRBJ2-3, with D possibly being TRBD1 (7 bases). The ends were cut back, 0 bases at V and 4 bases at J, with 15 bases in the middle. Germline CDR1 SGDLS, CDR2 YYNGEE. The CDR3 runs 16 residues. CDR3 loop: CASSVEEGARADTQYF. The CDR3 coding sequence is TGTGCCAGCAGCGTAGAGGAGGGGGCAAGGGCAGATACGCAGTATTTT.

This clonotype was detected many times. The chain uses TRBV11-3 and TRBJ2-2; D is undetermined. The germline V and J ends were trimmed by 3 bases and 0 bases, with 5 bases remaining between them. The CDR3 spans 14 residues. Germline V gene sequence: CDR1 SGHNT, CDR2 YENEEA. For the CDR3, the DNA is TGTGCCAGCAGCTTCCAGCCGAACACCGGGGAGCTGTTTTTT. This gives the protein CASSFQPNTGELFF.

This chain connects TRBV5-1 to TRBJ2-1; the match to TRBD2 covers 12 bases. Germline V gene lookup returns CDR1 SGHRS and CDR2 YFSETQ. The CDR3 extends over 17 amino acids. V was clipped by 1 base and J by 8 bases; unmatched bases: 10. The CDR3 nucleotides are TGCGCCAGCAGCTTGCGGACTAGCGGGGCTCAACTCCATGAGCAGTTCTTC. It translates to CASSLRTSGAQLHEQFF.

This clonotype was recorded at least ten times. The chain combines TRBV15 with TRBJ1-1, with 7 positions matching TRBD1. This CDR3 spans 15 amino acids. The germline V gene encodes CDR1 LNHNV and CDR2 YYDKDF (reference sequence). The V and J ends lost 4 bases and 1 base, in that order; junction bases with no gene match: 6. The CDR3 nucleotides read TGTGCCACCAGCAAGGACGGACAGGCGAACACTGAAGCTTTCTTT. Protein sequence: CATSKDGQANTEAFF.

This clonotype was detected only a few times. The rearrangement uses TRBV5-1 and TRBJ1-2, with 10 bases lining up with TRBD1. This CDR3 comprises 16 residues. J lost 4 bases, V lost 5 bases, and 11 bases had no gene match. CDR1 is SGHRS and CDR2 is YFSETQ in the germline V gene. The CDR3 region has the DNA TGCGCCAGCAGTTTTTCGACAGGGGGCGGACTCTATGGCTACACCTTC. Encoded protein: CASSFSTGGGLYGYTF.

This clonotype was observed many times. This chain links TRBV10-3 with TRBJ2-6, with 10 nucleotides matching TRBD1. Trimming at V came to 10 bases and at J to 0 bases, leaving 6 bases not matched to a gene. The CDR3 has 16 amino acids. The V gene's germline CDR1 is ENHRY and CDR2 SYGVKD. The CDR3 DNA reads as TGTGCCAATTCCGGGACAGGGGTCTCTGGGGCCAACGTCCTGACTTTC. Its translation is CANSGTGVSGANVLTF.

The chain carries TRBV4-3 and TRBJ2-1; 8 positions agree with TRBD2. There are 16 residues in the CDR3. CDR1 and CDR2 (germline): LGHNA, YSLEER. Unmatched junction bases numbered 5, after V lost 4 bases and J lost 0 bases. Written as DNA, the CDR3 is TGCGCCAGCAGCCGAATAGCGGGGAGCTCCTACAATGAGCAGTTCTTC. The encoded protein is CASSRIAGSSYNEQFF.